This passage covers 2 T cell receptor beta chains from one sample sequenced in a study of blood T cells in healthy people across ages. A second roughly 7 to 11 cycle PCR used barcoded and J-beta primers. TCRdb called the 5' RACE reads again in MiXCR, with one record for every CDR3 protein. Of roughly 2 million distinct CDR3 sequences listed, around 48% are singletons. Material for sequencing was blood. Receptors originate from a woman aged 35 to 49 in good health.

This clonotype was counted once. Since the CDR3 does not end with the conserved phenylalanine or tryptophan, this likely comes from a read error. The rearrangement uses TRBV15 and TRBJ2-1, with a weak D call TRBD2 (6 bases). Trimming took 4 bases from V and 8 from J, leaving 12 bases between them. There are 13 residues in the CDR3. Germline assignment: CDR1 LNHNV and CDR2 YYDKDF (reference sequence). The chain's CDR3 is CATSMLGGDEQFL. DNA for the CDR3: TGTGCCACCAGCATGTTGGGAGGTGATGAGCAGTTCCTC.

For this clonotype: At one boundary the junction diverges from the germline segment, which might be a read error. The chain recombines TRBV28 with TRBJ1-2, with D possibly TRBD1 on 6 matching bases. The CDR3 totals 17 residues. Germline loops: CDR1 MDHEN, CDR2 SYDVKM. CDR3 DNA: TGTGCCAGCAGCTACGTGGACCCAAGAACAGGGCTCTATGGCCACACCTTC. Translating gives CASSYVDPRTGLYGHTF.